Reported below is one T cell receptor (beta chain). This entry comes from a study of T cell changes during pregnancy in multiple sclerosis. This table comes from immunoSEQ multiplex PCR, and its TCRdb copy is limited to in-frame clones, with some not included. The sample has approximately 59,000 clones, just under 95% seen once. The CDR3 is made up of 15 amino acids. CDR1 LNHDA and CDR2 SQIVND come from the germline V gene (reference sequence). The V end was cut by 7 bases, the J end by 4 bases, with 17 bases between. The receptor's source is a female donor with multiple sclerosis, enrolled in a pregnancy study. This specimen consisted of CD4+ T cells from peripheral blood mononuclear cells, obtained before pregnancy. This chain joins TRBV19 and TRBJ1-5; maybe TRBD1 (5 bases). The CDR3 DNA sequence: TGTGCCAGTACTTTTTCGGGGAGGGGTAATCAGCCCCAGCATTTT. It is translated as CASTFSGRGNQPQHF. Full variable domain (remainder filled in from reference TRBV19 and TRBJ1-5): DGGITQSPKYLFRKEGQNVTLSCEQNLNHDAMYWYRQDPGQGLRLIYYSQIVNDFQKGDIAEGYSVSREKKESFPLTVTSAQKNPTAFYLCASTFSGRGNQPQHFGDGTRLSIL.